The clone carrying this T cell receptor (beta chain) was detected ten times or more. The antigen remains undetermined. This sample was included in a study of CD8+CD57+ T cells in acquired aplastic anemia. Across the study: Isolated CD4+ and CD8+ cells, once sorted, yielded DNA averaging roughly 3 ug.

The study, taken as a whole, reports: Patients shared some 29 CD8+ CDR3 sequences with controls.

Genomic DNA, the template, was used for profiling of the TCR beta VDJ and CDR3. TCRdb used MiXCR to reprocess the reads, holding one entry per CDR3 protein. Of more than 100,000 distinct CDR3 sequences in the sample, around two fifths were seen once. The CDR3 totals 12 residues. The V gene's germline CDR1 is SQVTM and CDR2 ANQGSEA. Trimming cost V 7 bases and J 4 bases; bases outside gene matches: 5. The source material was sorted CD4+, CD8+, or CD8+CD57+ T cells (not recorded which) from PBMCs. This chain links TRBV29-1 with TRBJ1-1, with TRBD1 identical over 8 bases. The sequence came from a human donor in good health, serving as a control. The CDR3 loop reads CSARTGPTEAFF. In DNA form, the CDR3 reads TGCAGCGCCCGGACAGGGCCCACTGAAGCTTTCTTT. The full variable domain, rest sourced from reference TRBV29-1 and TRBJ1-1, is SAVISQKPSRDICQRGTSLTIQCQVDSQVTMMFWYRQQPGQSLTLIATANQGSEATYESGFVIDKFPISRPNLTFSTLTVSNMSPEDSSIYLCSARTGPTEAFFGQGTRLTVV.